The clone carrying this T cell receptor (beta chain) was counted a single time. No antigen is known for it. Data came from immunoSEQ multiplex PCR; TCRdb stores just in-frame clones and leaves some out. The sample lists some 2,000,000 clones, 95% occurring once. With 6 bases clipped from V and 5 bases from J, the junction kept 6 bases outside the gene matches. CDR3 length: 13 amino acids. Germline CDR1 reads MNHNS; CDR2 reads SASEGT. This sample is part of a study of shared clonotypes between healthy human individuals. Findings and caveats of the study: Several donors held about 5% of naive CD4 clonotypes in common.

This chain connects TRBV6-1 to TRBJ2-5, with 7 nucleotides matching TRBD1. This receptor was identified in a man between 18 and 35 years old in good health. The sequencing input was naive CD4+ T cells sorted from blood. Specified subset: CD45RA+ positively selected. The CDR3 here is CASSRGGAETQYF. CDR3 bases: TGTGCCAGCAGCCGAGGGGGCGCGGAGACCCAGTACTTC.